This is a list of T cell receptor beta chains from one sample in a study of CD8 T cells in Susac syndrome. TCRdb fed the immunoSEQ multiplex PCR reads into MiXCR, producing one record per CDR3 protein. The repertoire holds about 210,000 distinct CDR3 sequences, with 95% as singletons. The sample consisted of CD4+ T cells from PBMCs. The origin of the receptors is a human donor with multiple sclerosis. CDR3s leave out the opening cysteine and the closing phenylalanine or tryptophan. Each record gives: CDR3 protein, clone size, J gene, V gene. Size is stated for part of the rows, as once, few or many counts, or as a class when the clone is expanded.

CDR3: SASGGNYGYT
size: .
J: TRBJ1-2
V: TRBV20-1

CDR3: ASSPWTGGTEAF
size: .
J: TRBJ1-1
V: TRBV27

CDR3: SARGDRVVSTEAF
size: .
J: TRBJ1-1
V: TRBV20-1

CDR3: ASSYFDEQY
size: once
J: TRBJ2-7
V: TRBV6-6

CDR3: ATKPQGGTDTQY
size: .
J: TRBJ2-3
V: TRBV15

CDR3: ASSPVRTDTQY
size: .
J: TRBJ2-3
V: TRBV3-1

CDR3: SAQQGFRADTQY
size: .
J: TRBJ2-3
V: TRBV29-1

CDR3: ASSLAPSYEQY
size: .
J: TRBJ2-7
V: TRBV27

CDR3: SVLTSGRHEQY
size: .
J: TRBJ2-7
V: TRBV29-1

CDR3: SARVQRSFEQY
size: .
J: TRBJ2-7
V: TRBV20-1

CDR3: ASSQDLVEQF
size: .
J: TRBJ2-1
V: TRBV7-9

CDR3: AWSQGGASGIIDNEQF
size: .
J: TRBJ2-1
V: TRBV30

CDR3: SATQPSYGYT
size: .
J: TRBJ1-2
V: TRBV20-1

CDR3: ASSLGRADTQY
size: few
J: TRBJ2-3
V: TRBV4-2

CDR3: SVLALGGYNEQF
size: .
J: TRBJ2-1
V: TRBV29-1